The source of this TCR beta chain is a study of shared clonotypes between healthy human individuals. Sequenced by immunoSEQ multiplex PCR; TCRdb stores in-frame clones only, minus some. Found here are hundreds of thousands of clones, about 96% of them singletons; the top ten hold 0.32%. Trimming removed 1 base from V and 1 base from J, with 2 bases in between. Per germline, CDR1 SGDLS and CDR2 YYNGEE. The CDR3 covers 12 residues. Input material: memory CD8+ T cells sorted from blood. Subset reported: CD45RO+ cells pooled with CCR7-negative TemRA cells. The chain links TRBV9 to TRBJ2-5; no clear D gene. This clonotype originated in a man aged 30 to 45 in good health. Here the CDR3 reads CASSVSQETQYF. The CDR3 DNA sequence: TGTGCCAGCAGCGTAAGCCAAGAGACCCAGTACTTC. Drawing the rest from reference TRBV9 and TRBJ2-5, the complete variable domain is DSGVTQTPKHLITATGQRVTLRCSPRSGDLSVYWYQQSLDQGLQFLIQYYNGEERAKGNILERFSAQQFPDLHSELNLSSLELGDSALYFCASSVSQETQYFGPGTRLLVL.